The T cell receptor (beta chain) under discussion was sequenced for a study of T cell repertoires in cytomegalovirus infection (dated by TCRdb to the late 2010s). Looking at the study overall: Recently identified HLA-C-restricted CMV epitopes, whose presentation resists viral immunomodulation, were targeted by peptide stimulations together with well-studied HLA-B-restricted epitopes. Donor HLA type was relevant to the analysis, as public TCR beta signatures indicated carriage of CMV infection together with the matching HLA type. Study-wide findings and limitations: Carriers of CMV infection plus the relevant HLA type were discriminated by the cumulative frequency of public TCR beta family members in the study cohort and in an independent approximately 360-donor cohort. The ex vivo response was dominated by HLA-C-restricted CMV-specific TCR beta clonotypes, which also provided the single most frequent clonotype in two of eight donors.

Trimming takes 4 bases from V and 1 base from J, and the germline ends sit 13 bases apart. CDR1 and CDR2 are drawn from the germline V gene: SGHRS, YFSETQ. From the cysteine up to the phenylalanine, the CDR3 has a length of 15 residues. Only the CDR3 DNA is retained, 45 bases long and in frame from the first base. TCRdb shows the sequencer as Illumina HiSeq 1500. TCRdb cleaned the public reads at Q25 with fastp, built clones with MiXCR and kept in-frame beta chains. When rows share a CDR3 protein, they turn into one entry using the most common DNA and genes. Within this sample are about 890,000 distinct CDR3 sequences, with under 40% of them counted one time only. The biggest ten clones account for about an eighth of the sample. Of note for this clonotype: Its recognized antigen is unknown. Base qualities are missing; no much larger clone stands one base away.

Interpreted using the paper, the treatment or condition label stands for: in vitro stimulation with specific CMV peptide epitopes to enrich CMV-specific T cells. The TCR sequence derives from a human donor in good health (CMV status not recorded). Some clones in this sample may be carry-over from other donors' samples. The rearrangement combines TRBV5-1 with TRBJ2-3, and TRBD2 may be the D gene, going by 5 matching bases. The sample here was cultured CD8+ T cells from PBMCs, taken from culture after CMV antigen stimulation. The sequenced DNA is TGCGCCAGCAGCCCGGAGGACCTCCGCACAGATACGCAGTATTTT. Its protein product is CASSPEDLRTDTQYF.